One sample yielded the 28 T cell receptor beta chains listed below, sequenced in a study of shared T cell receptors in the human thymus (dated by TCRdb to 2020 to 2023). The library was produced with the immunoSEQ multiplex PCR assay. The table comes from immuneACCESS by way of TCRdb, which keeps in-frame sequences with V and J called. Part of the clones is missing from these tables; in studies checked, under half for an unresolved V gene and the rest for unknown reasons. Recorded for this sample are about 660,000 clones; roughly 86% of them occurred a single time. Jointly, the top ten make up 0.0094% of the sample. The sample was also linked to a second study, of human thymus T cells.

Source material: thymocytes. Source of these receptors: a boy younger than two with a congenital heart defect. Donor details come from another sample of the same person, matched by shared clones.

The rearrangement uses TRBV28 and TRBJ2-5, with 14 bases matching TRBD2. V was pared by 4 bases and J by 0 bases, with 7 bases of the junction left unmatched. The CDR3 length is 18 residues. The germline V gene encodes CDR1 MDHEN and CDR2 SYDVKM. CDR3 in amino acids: CASSSRTSGRTYQETQYF. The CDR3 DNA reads TGTGCCAGCAGTTCCCGGACTAGCGGGAGGACGTACCAAGAGACCCAGTACTTC. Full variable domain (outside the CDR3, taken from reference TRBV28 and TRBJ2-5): DVKVTQSSRYLVKRTGEKVFLECVQDMDHENMFWYRQDPGLGLRLIYFSYDVKMKEKGDIPEGYSVSREKKERFSLILESASTNQTSMYLCASSSRTSGRTYQETQYFGPGTRLLVL.

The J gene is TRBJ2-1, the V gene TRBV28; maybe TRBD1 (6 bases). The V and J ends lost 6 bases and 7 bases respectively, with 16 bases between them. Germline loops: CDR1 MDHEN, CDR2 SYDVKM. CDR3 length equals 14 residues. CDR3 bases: TGTGCCAGCAGCATAATCTTGCAGGGGAATGAGCAGTTCTTC. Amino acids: CASSIILQGNEQFF.

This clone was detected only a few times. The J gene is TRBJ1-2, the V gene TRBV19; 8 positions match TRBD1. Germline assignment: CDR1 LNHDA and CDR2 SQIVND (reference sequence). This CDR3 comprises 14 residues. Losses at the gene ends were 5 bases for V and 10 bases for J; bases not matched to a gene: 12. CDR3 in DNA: TGTGCCAGTAGTCACCGGGACAGGAGGCGTGACTACACCTTC. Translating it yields CASSHRDRRRDYTF.

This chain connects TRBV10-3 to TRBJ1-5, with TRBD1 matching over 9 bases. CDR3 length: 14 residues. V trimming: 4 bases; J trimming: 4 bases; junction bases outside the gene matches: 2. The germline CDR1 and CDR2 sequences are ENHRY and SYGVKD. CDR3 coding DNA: TGTGCCATCAGTGGGGACAGGGAGAATCAGCCCCAGCATTTT. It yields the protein CAISGDRENQPQHF.

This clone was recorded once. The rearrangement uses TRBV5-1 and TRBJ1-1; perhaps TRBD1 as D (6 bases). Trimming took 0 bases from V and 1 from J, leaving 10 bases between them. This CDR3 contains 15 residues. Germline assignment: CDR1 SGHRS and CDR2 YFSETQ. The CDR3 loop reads CASSLEGQPNTEAFF. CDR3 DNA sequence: TGCGCCAGCAGCTTGGAAGGACAGCCGAACACTGAAGCTTTCTTT.

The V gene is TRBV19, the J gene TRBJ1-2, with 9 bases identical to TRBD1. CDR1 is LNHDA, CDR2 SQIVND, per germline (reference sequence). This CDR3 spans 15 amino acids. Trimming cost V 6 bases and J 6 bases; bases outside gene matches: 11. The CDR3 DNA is TGTGCCAGTAGCGATTCCGGGACAGGGAGGAATGGCTACACCTTC. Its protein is CASSDSGTGRNGYTF. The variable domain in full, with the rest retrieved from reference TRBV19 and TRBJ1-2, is DGGITQSPKYLFRKEGQNVTLSCEQNLNHDAMYWYRQDPGQGLRLIYYSQIVNDFQKGDIAEGYSVSREKKESFPLTVTSAQKNPTAFYLCASSDSGTGRNGYTFGSGTRLTVV.

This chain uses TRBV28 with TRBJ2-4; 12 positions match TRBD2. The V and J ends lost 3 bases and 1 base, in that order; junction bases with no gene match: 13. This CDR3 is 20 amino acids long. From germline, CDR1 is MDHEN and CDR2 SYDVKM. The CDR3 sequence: CASSLMGLAGRAGAKNIQYF. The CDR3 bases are TGTGCCAGCAGTTTGATGGGACTAGCGGGTCGGGCGGGGGCCAAAAACATTCAGTACTTC.

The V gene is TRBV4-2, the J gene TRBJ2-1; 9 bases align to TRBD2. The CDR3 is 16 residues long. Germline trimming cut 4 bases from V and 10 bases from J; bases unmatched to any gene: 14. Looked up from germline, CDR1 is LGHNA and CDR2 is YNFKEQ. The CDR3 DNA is TGTGCCAGCAGCCCAACGGACCAACAGCGGGAGGAGGAGCAGTTCTTC. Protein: CASSPTDQQREEEQFF.

The CDR3 loop is CAWSVKGATYNEQFF. Written as DNA, the CDR3 is TGTGCCTGGAGTGTCAAAGGGGCGACTTACAATGAGCAGTTCTTC. This sequence joins TRBV30 and TRBJ2-1; D perhaps matches TRBD1 (5 bases). This CDR3 spans 15 amino acids. Germline assignment: CDR1 GTSNPN and CDR2 SVGIG (reference sequence). The germline V and J ends were trimmed by 0 bases and 4 bases, with 13 bases remaining between them. Looking up the rest from reference TRBV30 and TRBJ2-1 gives the full variable domain: SQTIHQWPATLVQPVGSPLSLECTVEGTSNPNLYWYRQAAGRGLQLLFYSVGIGQISSEVPQNLSASRPQDRQFILSSKKLLLSDSGFYLCAWSVKGATYNEQFFGPGTRLTVL.

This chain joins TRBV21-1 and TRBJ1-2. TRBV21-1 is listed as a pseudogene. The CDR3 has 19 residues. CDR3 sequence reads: CASSPWQDFGFSGIYGYTF. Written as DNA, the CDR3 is TGTGCCAGCAGCCCCTGGCAGGACTTCGGGTTTTCGGGAATCTATGGCTACACCTTC.

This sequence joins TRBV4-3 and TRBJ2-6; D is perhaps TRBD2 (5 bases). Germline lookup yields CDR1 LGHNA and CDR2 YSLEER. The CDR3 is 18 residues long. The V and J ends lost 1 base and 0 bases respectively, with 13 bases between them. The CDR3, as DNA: TGCGCCAGCAGCCAAGCTGGGTTTCGGGGCTCTGGGGCCAACGTCCTGACTTTC. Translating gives CASSQAGFRGSGANVLTF.

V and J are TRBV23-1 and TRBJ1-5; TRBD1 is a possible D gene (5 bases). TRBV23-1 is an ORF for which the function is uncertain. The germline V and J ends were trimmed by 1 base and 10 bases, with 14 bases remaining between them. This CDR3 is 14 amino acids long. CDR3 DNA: TGCGCCAGCAGTCAATGGGGCGAACCCCGTCCCCAGCATTTT. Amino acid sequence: CASSQWGEPRPQHF.

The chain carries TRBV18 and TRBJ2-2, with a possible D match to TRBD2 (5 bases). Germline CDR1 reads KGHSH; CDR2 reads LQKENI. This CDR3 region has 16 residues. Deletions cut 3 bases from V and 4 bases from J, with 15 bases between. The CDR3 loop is CASSPPGGGSTGELFF. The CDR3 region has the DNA TGTGCCAGCTCACCTCCCGGTGGAGGAAGCACCGGGGAGCTGTTTTTT.

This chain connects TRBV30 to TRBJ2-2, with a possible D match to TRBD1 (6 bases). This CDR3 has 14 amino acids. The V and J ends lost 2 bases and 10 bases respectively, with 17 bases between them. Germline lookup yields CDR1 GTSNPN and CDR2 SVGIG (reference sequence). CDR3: CAWSNYRDRVELFF. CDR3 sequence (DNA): TGTGCCTGGAGTAACTACAGGGATCGGGTGGAGCTGTTTTTT.

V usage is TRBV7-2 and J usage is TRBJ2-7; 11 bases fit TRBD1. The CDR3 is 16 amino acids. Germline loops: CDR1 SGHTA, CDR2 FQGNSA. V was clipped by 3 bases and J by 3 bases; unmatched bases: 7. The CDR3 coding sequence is TGTGCCAGCAGCTTGGGGGGACAGGGGGGCGTCTACGAGCAGTACTTC. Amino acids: CASSLGGQGGVYEQYF.

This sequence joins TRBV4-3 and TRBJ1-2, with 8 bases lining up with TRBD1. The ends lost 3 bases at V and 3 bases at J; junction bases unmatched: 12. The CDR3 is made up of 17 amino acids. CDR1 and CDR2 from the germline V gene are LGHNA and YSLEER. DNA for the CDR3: TGCGCCAGCAGCCAGGGAAAAGGCGACAGGGGAGACTATGGCTACACCTTC. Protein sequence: CASSQGKGDRGDYGYTF.

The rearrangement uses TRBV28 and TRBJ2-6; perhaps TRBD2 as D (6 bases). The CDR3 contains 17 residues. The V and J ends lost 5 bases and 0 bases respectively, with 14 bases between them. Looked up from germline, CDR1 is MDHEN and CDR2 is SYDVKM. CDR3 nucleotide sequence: TGTGCCAGCAGTCCTACTCCCGGGAGCTCTGGGGCCAACGTCCTGACTTTC. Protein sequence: CASSPTPGSSGANVLTF.

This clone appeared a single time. The CDR3 reads CASSYGLAPTYEQYF. The CDR3 region has the DNA TGTGCCAGCAGTTACGGACTAGCGCCTACCTACGAGCAGTACTTC. The chain has TRBV6-5 and TRBJ2-7; 9 positions match TRBD2. The germline CDR1 and CDR2 sequences are MNHEY and SVGAGI. V lost 2 bases, J lost 2 bases, and 4 bases stayed unmatched. The CDR3 is 15 amino acids.

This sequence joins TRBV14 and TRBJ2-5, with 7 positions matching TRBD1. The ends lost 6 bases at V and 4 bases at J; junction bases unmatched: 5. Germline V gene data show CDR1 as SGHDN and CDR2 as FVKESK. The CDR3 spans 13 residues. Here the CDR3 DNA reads TGTGCCAGCAGAAGAGCAGGGGGAGAGACCCAGTACTTC. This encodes CASRRAGGETQYF.

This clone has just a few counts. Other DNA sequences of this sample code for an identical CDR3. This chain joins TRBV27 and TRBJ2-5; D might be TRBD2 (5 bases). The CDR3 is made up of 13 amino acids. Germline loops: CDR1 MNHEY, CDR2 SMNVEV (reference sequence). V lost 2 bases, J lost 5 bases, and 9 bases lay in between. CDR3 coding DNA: TGTGCCAGCAGTTTACGGGGTCGGGAGACCCAGTACTTC. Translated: CASSLRGRETQYF.

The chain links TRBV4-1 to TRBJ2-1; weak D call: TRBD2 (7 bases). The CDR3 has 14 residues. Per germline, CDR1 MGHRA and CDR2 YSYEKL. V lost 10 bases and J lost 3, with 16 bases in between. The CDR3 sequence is CANKGGANYNEQFF. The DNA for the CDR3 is TGCGCCAATAAAGGGGGGGCGAACTACAATGAGCAGTTCTTC.

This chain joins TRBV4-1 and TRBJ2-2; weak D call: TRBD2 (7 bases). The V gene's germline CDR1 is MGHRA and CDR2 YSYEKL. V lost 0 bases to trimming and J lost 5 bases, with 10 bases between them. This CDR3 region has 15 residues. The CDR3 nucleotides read TGCGCCAGCAGCCAAGAAGGGGGGGGGACCGGGGAGCTGTTTTTT. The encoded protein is CASSQEGGGTGELFF.

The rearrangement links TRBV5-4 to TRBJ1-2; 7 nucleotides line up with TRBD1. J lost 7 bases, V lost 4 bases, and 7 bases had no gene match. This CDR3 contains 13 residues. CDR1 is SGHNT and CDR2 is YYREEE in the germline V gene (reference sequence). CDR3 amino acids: CASSLDQGGGYTF. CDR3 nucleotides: TGTGCCAGCAGCCTGGATCAGGGGGGTGGCTACACCTTC.

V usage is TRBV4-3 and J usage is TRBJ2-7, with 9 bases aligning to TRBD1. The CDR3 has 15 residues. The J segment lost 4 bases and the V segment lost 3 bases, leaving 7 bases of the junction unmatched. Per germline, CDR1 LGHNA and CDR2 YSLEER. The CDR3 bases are TGCGCCAGCAGCCAGTGGTGGGACAGGGAGTACGAGCAGTACTTC. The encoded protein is CASSQWWDREYEQYF.

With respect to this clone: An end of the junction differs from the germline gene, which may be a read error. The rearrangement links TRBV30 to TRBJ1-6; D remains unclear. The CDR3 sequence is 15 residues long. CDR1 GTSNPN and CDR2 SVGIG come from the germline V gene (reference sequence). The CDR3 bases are TGTGCCTGGAGTGAGGTGGAGAAACCCAATTCCCCCCTCCACTTT. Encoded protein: CAWSEVEKPNSPLHF. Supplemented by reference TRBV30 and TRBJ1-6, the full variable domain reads SQTIHQWPATLVQPVGSPLSLECTVEGTSNPNLYWYRQAAGRGLQLLFYSVGIGQISSEVPQNLSASRPQDRQFILSSKKLLLSDSGFYLCAWSEVEKPNSPLHFGNGTRLTVT.

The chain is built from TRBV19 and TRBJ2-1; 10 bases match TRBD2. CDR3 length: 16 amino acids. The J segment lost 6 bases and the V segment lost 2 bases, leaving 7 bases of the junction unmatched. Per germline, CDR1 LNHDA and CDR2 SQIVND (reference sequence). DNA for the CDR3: TGTGCCAGTAGTATAACTAGCGGGATGTGGGGCAATGAGCAGTTCTTC. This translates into CASSITSGMWGNEQFF.

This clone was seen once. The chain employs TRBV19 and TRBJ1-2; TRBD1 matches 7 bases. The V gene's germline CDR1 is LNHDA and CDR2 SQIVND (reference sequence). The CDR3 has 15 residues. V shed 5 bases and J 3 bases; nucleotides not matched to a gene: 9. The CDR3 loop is CASSLTGEEYYGYTF. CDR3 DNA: TGTGCCAGTAGTCTAACAGGGGAGGAATACTATGGCTACACCTTC.

The CDR3: CASSSTPGQGFAGELFF. In nucleotides, the CDR3 is TGCGCCAGCAGCTCAACCCCAGGACAGGGGTTTGCCGGGGAGCTGTTTTTT. This chain connects TRBV5-1 to TRBJ2-2, with 9 bases fitting TRBD1. V shed 3 bases, J shed 6 bases, and the junction held 12 bases outside the gene matches. Germline V gene lookup returns CDR1 SGHRS and CDR2 YFSETQ. CDR3 length: 17 residues.